This TCR beta chain is drawn from a study of blood T cell repertoires in COVID-19. Study information: Acute and convalescent COVID-19 specimens originated in the United States, Italy and Spain.

The CDR3 is made up of 15 amino acids. Trimming cost V 4 bases and J 1 base; bases outside gene matches: 9. Per the germline V gene, CDR1 is SQVTM and CDR2 is ANQGSEA. TCRdb keeps only in-frame clones here, not all; method: immunoSEQ multiplex PCR. The table shows about 74,000 clones, with about 88% occurring only once. V is TRBV29-1 and J is TRBJ1-1, with 7 bases fitting TRBD1. Sequenced material: peripheral blood. The clonotype comes from a man aged 65 to 85 with active or convalescent COVID-19. The CDR3 nucleotides are TGCAGCGTTGCTCGTCGGGACAGCGGGAACACTGAAGCTTTCTTT. Protein: CSVARRDSGNTEAFF.